The rows below give T cell receptor beta chains drawn from one sample of a study of T cell repertoires in cytomegalovirus infection. TCRdb ran MiXCR on the reads and lists one entry per CDR3 protein. The sample shows fewer than 300,000 distinct CDR3 sequences, roughly a quarter of them seen only once. The specimen sequenced was PBMCs. These receptors were collected from a human donor in good health (CMV status not recorded). Some clones in this sample may be carry-over from other donors' samples. The CDR3 runs from the conserved cysteine through the conserved F or W. D genes are given only for firm matches. Size values are once, few and many counts, or a class for expanded clones, and some rows have none.

d_call clone_size j_call v_call cdr3_nt cdr3_aa
. many TRBJ2-7 TRBV12-3/TRBV12-4 TGTGCCAGCAGCGGGCGAACCTACGAGCAGTACTTC CASSGRTYEQYF
. . TRBJ2-1 TRBV20-1 TGCAGTGCTTACTCCCCCGCAGATGAGCAGTTCTTC CSAYSPADEQFF
. . TRBJ2-7 TRBV10-3 TGTGCCATCTGGGGACACCACAACGGCGAGCAGTACTTC CAIWGHHNGEQYF
. . TRBJ1-2 TRBV20-1 TGCAGTAACCGCCGGGTGATCGGCTACACCTTC CSNRRVIGYTF
TRBD1 . TRBJ2-5 TRBV24-1 TGTGCCACCAGTGAAGTGACAGGGATAGAGACCCAGTACTTC CATSEVTGIETQYF
TRBD1 . TRBJ1-1 TRBV28 TGTGCCAGCCTAGACAGGGGGATGAACACTGAAGCTTTCTTT CASLDRGMNTEAFF
. . TRBJ2-2 TRBV6-2/TRBV6-3 TGTGCCAGCAGTGTGCGCCGGGAGCCTAACACCGGGGAGCTGTTTTTT CASSVRREPNTGELFF
. . TRBJ1-5 TRBV5-1 TGCGCCAGCAGTCTGGGGTCTGGGACCCTAGGCAATCAGCCCCAGCATTTT CASSLGSGTLGNQPQHF
. few TRBJ1-3 TRBV4-1 TGCGCCAGCAGTCAGGGCCGAGGAAACACCATATATTTT CASSQGRGNTIYF
. . TRBJ1-1 TRBV6-2/TRBV6-3 TGTGCCAGCAGTTACCCCCAGGGAAGTAAATCTTTCTTT CASSYPQGSKSFF
. . TRBJ2-5 TRBV6-1 TGTGCCAGCAGTGATCAGAGAAAGACCCAGTACTTC CASSDQRKTQYF
. few TRBJ1-4 TRBV5-1 TGCGCCAGCAGCTTCCGGGTTAATGAAAAACTGTTTTTT CASSFRVNEKLFF
TRBD2 . TRBJ2-1 TRBV6-1 TGTGCCAGCACTGGACTAGCGGGAGTGGAAGAGCAGTTCTTC CASTGLAGVEEQFF
TRBD2 few TRBJ2-1 TRBV5-1 TGCGCCAGCAGATCCGGGACTAGCGGGGGTTATGAGCAGTTCTTC CASRSGTSGGYEQFF
. . TRBJ2-7 TRBV7-2 TGTGCCAGCAGCCTCGGAGAACAAACCTACGAGCAGTACTTC CASSLGEQTYEQYF
TRBD1 . TRBJ2-1 TRBV11-2 TGTGCCAGCAGCTTAGGAGGCTGGACAGGGGAATTCTCCTACAATGAGCAGTTCTTC CASSLGGWTGEFSYNEQFF
. . TRBJ1-4 TRBV7-8 TGTGCCAGCAGCCTCGTCCCGGACAGACGGAATGAAAAACTGTTTTTT CASSLVPDRRNEKLFF
TRBD2 . TRBJ2-7 TRBV28 TGTGCCAGCAGTGGGTCTTCTGCGGGGGAACGCTACGAGCAGTACTTC CASSGSSAGERYEQYF
. few TRBJ1-5 TRBV29-1 TGCAGCGTGGAAACAGGGATCAATCAGCCCCAGCATTTT CSVETGINQPQHF
. few TRBJ1-1 TRBV29-1 TGCAGCGTTGGGGAATTTTCGGTGAACACTGAAGCTTTCTTT CSVGEFSVNTEAFF
. many TRBJ2-2 TRBV7-2 TGTGCCAGCAGCTTAGGGAGGCCCAAAACCGGGGAGCTGTTTTTT CASSLGRPKTGELFF
. many TRBJ1-5 TRBV7-9 TGTGCCAGCAGCCCGGATGCTGGACAGATTGAGCCCCAGCATTTT CASSPDAGQIEPQHF
. many TRBJ1-2 TRBV7-9 TGTGCCAGCAGCTCCGGAAATCGACAGTTTCCCCGGAACTATGGCTACACCTTC CASSSGNRQFPRNYGYTF
TRBD1 . TRBJ2-5 TRBV7-6 TGTGCCAGCAGCTCAGAGGGACAGCACCACGGGGAGACCCAGTACTTC CASSSEGQHHGETQYF
. . TRBJ2-1 TRBV28 TGTGCCAGCAGTAAATACCTTGGGTCGAGCTCCTACAATGAGCAGTTCTTC CASSKYLGSSSYNEQFF
TRBD2 . TRBJ2-7 TRBV11-2 TGTGCCAGCAGCTTGTCACGCGGGAGCTCCTACGAGCAGTACTTC CASSLSRGSSYEQYF
TRBD2 few TRBJ2-5 TRBV20-1 TGCAGTGCCAACACCCCAGCGGGAGGGGGAGAGACCCAGTACTTC CSANTPAGGGETQYF
TRBD1 . TRBJ2-1 TRBV29-1 TGCAGCGTTGTCGGTGACAGGGGTCCTTACAATGAGCAGTTCTTC CSVVGDRGPYNEQFF
. few TRBJ2-5 TRBV9 TGTGCCAGCAGCGAAAGTAGGGGGGAGACCCAGTACTTC CASSESRGETQYF
TRBD2 . TRBJ2-1 TRBV20-1 TGCAGTGCTAGTCTTTCCGGGGGGAGTGAGCAGTTCTTC CSASLSGGSEQFF
. . TRBJ1-3 TRBV20-1 TGCAGTGCTAGAGGAAAGGGGGGGGCACCGGGGGGCACCATATATTTT CSARGKGGAPGGTIYF
. . TRBJ1-1 TRBV12-3/TRBV12-4 TGTGCCAGCAGCCAGGTCGGGGGAAGCACTGAAGCTTTCTTT CASSQVGGSTEAFF
. once TRBJ2-6 TRBV6-2/TRBV6-3 TGTGCCAGCACCAAGTCCGGGGCCAATGTCCTGACTTTC CASTKSGANVLTF
TRBD1 many TRBJ2-3 TRBV28 TGTGCCAGCAGTTCGACAGGGGATGGGAAAGATACGCAGTATTTT CASSSTGDGKDTQYF
. . TRBJ2-1 TRBV4-1 TGCGCCAGCAGCCAAGGCAGAGGTAGGGGACCCTACAATGAGCAGTTCTTC CASSQGRGRGPYNEQFF
. . TRBJ2-7 TRBV28 TGTGCCAGCAGTTTAGGGGGGTACTACGAGCAGTACTTC CASSLGGYYEQYF
. many TRBJ2-3 TRBV7-2 TGTGCCAGCAGCTTGGGACCTAGCATCGATACGCAGTATTTT CASSLGPSIDTQYF
TRBD1 many TRBJ1-4 TRBV7-6 TGTGCCAGCAGCTTAGCGGGACAGACGGAAAAACTGTTTTTT CASSLAGQTEKLFF
. . TRBJ1-2 TRBV7-9 TGTGCCAGCAGCCGCTTTGACTTGGACTTGATCTATGGCTACACCTTC CASSRFDLDLIYGYTF
TRBD1 many TRBJ1-5 TRBV28 TGTGCCAGCAGCTTTCTGAGATTCGGGACAGGGTATCAGCCCCAGCATTTT CASSFLRFGTGYQPQHF